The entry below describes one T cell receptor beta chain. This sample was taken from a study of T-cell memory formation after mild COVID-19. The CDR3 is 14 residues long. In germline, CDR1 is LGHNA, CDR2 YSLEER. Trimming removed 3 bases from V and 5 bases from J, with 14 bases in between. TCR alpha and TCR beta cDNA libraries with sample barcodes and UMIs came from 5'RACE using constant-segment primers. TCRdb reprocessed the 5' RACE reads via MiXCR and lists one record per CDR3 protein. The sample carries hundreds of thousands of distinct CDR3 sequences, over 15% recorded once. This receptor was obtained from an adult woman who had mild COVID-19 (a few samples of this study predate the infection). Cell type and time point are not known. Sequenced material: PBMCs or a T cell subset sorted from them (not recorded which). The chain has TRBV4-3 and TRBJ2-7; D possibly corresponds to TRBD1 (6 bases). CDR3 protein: CASSQDSRTDEQYF. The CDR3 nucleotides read TGCGCCAGCAGCCAGGACTCCCGGACAGACGAGCAGTACTTC.